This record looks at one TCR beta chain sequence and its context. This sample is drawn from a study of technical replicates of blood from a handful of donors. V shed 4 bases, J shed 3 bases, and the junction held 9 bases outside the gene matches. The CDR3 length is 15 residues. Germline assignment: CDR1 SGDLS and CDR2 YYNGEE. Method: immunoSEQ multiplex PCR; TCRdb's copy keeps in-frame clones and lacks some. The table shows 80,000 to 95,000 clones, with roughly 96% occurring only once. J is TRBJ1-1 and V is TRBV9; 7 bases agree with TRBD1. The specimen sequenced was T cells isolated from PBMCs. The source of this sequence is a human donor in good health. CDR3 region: CASSPTGARDTEAFF. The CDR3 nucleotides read TGTGCCAGCAGCCCTACAGGGGCTCGGGACACTGAAGCTTTCTTT.